The source of this TCR beta chain is a study of blood T cell repertoires in COVID-19. Study background: Sources were T cells, B-cell-depleted T cells, or PBMCs; the material itself was cDNA or gDNA.

V was cut by 0 bases and J by 11 bases, with 11 bases left in between. The CDR3 spans 11 residues. CDR1 is DFQATT, CDR2 SNEGSKA, per germline (reference sequence). Method: immunoSEQ multiplex PCR; TCRdb's copy keeps in-frame clones and lacks some. The profile covers 90,000 or so clones, with around 88% appearing a single time and approximately 0.45% taken by the ten largest. The sample taken for sequencing was peripheral blood. The V gene is TRBV20-1, the J gene TRBJ2-7; D is possibly TRBD2 (6 bases). The sequence derives from a man aged 55 to 70 with acute or convalescent COVID-19. This CDR3 is CSARDLREKYF. In nucleotides, the CDR3 is TGCAGTGCTAGAGATCTTCGGGAGAAGTACTTC.